The subject of this entry is one T cell receptor (beta chain). Its antigen is unidentified. This sample is part of a study of blood T cells in healthy people across ages. Study conclusions and caveats: Age showed a roughly linear inverse relationship with TCR beta diversity per million T cells.

A second roughly 6 to 11 cycle PCR used barcoded and J-beta primers. TCRdb itself ran the 5' RACE reads through MiXCR, one entry per CDR3 protein. The sample contains about 730,000 distinct CDR3 sequences, roughly 41% of which appear only once. Isolation per sample recovered at least 6.5 million PBMCs. Germline assignment: CDR1 SQVTM and CDR2 ANQGSEA. This CDR3 has 14 amino acids. The TCR was taken from a woman aged 55 to 70 in good health. The sample taken for sequencing was blood. The gene calls are TRBV29-1 and TRBJ2-5, with 12 bases matching TRBD2. The DNA end favors TRBJ2-7, so the J call may be wrong. DNA of the CDR3: TGCAGCGTTGAAGGCCTAGCGGGGGGGCTCGAGCAGTACTTC. Translation gives CSVEGLAGGLEQYF.